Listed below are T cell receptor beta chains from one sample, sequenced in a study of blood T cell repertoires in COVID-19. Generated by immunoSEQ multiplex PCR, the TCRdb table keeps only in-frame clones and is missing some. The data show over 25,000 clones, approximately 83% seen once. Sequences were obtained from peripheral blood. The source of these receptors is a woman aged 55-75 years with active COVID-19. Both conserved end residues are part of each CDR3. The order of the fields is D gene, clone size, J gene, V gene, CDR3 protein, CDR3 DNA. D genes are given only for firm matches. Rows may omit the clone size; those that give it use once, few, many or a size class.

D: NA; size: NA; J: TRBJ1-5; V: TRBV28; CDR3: CASSTTGRNQPQHF; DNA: TGTGCCAGCAGTACAACAGGGCGCAATCAGCCCCAGCATTTT
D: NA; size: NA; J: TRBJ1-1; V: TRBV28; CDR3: CASRGGISEAFF; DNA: TGTGCCAGCCGGGGGGGGATCTCTGAAGCTTTCTTT
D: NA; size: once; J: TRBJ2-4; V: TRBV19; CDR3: CASSIGTGDNIQYF; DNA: TGTGCCAGTAGTATTGGAACGGGTGATAACATTCAGTACTTC
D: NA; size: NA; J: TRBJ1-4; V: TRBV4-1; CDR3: CASSRLTGTNEKLFF; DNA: TGCGCCAGCAGCCGCCTTACGGGGACTAATGAAAAACTGTTTTTT
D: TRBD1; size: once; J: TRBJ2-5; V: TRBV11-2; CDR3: CASSLGLGQGVGETQYF; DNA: TGTGCCAGCAGCTTAGGATTGGGACAGGGGGTAGGAGAGACCCAGTACTTC
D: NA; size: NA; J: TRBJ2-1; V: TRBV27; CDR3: CASSLRSAGNYNEQFF; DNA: TGTGCCAGCAGTTTAAGGTCCGCAGGGAACTACAATGAGCAGTTCTTC
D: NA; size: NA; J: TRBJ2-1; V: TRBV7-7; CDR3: CASSPRSGGYNEQFF; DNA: TGTGCCAGCAGCCCCCGAAGCGGAGGTTACAATGAGCAGTTCTTC
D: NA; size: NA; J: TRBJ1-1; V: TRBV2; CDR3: CASRNNRQNTEAFF; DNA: TGTGCCAGCAGGAACAACAGGCAGAACACTGAAGCTTTCTTT
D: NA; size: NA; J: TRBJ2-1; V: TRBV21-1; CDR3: CASSKKTSGRSGCWDNEQFF; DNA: TGTGCCAGCAGCAAAAAGACTAGCGGGAGAAGTGGCTGCTGGGACAATGAGCAGTTCTTC
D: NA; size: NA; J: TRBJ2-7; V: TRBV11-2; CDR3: CASSLFGGYEQYF; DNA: TGTGCCAGCAGCTTATTCGGGGGCTACGAGCAGTACTTC
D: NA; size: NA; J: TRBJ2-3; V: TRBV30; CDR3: CAWSVGGRGTDTQYF; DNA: TGTGCCTGGAGTGTCGGGGGGCGCGGCACAGATACGCAGTATTTT
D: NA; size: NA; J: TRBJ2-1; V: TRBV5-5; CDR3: CASSSGRRYEQFF; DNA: TGTGCCAGCAGCTCCGGTCGGAGGTATGAGCAGTTCTTC
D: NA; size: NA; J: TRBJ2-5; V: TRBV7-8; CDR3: CASSRYRDSVETQYF; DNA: TGTGCCAGCAGCCGTTACAGGGATTCAGTGGAGACCCAGTACTTC
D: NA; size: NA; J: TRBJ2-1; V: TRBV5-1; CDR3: CASSLVGDSPNEQFF; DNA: TGCGCCAGCAGCTTGGTGGGGGACTCTCCGAATGAGCAGTTCTTC
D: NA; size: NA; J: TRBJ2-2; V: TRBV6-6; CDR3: CASKERTLETGELFF; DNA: TGTGCCAGCAAAGAAAGAACTCTTGAGACCGGGGAGCTGTTTTTT
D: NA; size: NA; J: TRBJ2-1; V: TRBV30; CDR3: CAWNARLDNEQFF; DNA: TGTGCCTGGAACGCGAGACTAGATAATGAGCAGTTCTTC
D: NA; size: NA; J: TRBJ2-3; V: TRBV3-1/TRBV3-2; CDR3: CASSPTFGDTQYF; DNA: TGTGCCAGCAGCCCAACCTTCGGGGATACGCAGTATTTT
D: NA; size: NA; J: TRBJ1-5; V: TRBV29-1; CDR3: CSVAVRGNQPQHF; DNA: TGCAGCGTTGCGGTGCGGGGAAATCAGCCCCAGCATTTT
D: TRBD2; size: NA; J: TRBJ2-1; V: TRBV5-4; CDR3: CASSLRLAASNEQFF; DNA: TGTGCCAGCAGCTTAAGGCTAGCGGCTAGCAATGAGCAGTTCTTC
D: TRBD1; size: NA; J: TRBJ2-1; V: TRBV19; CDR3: CASSRETGWRYNEQFF; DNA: TGTGCCAGTAGTAGGGAGACAGGGTGGAGGTACAATGAGCAGTTCTTC
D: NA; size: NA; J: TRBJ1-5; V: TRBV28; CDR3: CASRGSFQPQHF; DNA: TGTGCCAGCAGGGGGAGTTTTCAGCCCCAGCATTTT
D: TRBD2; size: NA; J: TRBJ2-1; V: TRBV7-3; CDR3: CASSLERELGQFF; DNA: TGTGCCAGCAGCTTAGAGCGGGAGCTTGGGCAGTTCTTC
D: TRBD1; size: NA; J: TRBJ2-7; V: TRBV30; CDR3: CAWSLDRGLREQYF; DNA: TGTGCCTGGAGTCTCGACAGGGGCCTAAGGGAGCAGTACTTC
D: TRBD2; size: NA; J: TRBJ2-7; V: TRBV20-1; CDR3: CSASRLASTLEQYF; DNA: TGCAGTGCTAGTAGACTAGCCTCGACTCTCGAGCAGTACTTC
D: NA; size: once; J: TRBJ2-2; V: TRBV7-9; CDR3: CASSETNTGELFF; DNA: TGTGCCAGCAGCGAAACTAACACCGGGGAGCTGTTTTTT
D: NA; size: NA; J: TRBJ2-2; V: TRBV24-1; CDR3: CATSRTTGELFF; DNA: TGTGCCACCTCGCGTACCACCGGGGAGCTGTTTTTT
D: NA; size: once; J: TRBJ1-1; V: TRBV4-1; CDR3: CASSQVGRGSNTEAFF; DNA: TGCGCCAGCAGCCAAGTAGGCCGGGGGTCAAACACTGAAGCTTTCTTT
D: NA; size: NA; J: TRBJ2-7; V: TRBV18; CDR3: CASSPPSFSYEQYF; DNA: TGTGCCAGCTCACCGCCCAGTTTCTCCTACGAGCAGTACTTC
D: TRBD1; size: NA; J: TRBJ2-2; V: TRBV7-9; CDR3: CASSHASWGQGVTGELFF; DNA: TGTGCCAGCAGCCATGCTTCCTGGGGACAGGGGGTCACCGGGGAGCTGTTTTTT
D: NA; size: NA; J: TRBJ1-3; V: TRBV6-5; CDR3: CASRLDIASGNTIYF; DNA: TGTGCCAGCAGACTGGACATCGCCTCTGGAAACACCATATATTTT
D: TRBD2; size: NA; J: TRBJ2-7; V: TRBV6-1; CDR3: CASSDSGTTTYEQYF; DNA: TGTGCCAGCAGTGATTCCGGGACTACCACATACGAGCAGTACTTC
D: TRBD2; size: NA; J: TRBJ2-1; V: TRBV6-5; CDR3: CASMRAGLGEQFF; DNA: TGTGCCAGCATGAGAGCGGGGTTGGGTGAGCAGTTCTTC
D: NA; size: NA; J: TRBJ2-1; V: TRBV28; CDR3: CASSLSWGAGTQFF; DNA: TGTGCCAGCAGTTTATCGTGGGGAGCCGGCACCCAGTTCTTC
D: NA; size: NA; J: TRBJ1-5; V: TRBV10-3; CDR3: CASQARAEQPQHF; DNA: TGTGCCTCGCAGGCGCGGGCGGAGCAGCCCCAGCATTTT
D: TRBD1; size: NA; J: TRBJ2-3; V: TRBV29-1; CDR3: CSVERNRGIQQYF; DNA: TGCAGCGTAGAACGAAACAGGGGTATCCAGCAGTATTTT
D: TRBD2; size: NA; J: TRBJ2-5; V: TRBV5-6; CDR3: CASSLLAGGETQYF; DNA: TGTGCCAGCAGCTTGCTAGCGGGAGGAGAGACCCAGTACTTC
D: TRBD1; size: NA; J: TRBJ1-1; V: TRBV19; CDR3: CASSTSPGQGAFF; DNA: TGTGCCAGTAGTACCTCACCGGGACAGGGGGCTTTCTTT
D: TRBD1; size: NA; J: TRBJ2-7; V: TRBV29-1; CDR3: CSGGQGYEQYF; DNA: TGCAGCGGAGGACAGGGCTACGAGCAGTACTTC
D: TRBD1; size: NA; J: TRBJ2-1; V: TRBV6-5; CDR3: CASSPSPGGYNEQFF; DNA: TGTGCCAGCAGTCCATCCCCAGGGGGCTACAATGAGCAGTTCTTC
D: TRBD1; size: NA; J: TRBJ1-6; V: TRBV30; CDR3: CAWSLPRQGVGSSPLHF; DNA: TGTGCCTGGAGTCTCCCTCGGCAGGGGGTTGGGTCTTCACCCCTCCACTTT
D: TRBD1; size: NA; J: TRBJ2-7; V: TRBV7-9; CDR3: CASSSATRQGGEQYF; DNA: TGTGCCAGCAGCTCTGCCACCCGACAGGGTGGCGAGCAGTACTTC
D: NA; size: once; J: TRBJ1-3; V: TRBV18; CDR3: CASSPQGLSGNTIYF; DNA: TGTGCCAGCTCACCACAGGGGCTCTCGGGAAACACCATATATTTT
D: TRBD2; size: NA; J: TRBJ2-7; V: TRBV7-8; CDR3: CASSLFGLAGGPAHEQYF; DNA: TGTGCCAGCAGCTTATTCGGGCTAGCGGGAGGGCCTGCCCACGAGCAGTACTTC
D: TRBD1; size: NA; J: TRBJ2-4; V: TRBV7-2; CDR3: CASSQQGQGIAKNIQYF; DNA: TGTGCCAGCAGCCAGCAAGGACAGGGCATAGCCAAAAACATTCAGTACTTC
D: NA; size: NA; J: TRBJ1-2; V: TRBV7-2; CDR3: CASSIGTPNYGYTF; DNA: TGTGCCAGCAGCATCGGGACACCGAACTATGGCTACACCTTC
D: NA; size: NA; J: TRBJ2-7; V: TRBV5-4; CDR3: CASSLEGGTYEQYF; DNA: TGTGCCAGCAGCTTGGAGGGAGGCACCTACGAGCAGTACTTC
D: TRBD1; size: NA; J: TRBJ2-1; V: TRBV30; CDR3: CAWKSDRAYFEQFF; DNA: TGTGCCTGGAAATCGGACAGGGCGTATTTTGAGCAGTTCTTC
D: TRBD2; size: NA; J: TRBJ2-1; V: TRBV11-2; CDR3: CASSLDGREDGEQFF; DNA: TGTGCCAGCAGCTTAGATGGGAGGGAAGACGGTGAGCAGTTCTTC
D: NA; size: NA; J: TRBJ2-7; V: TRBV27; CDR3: CASSTLGGRSTSYEQYF; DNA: TGTGCCAGCAGTACTTTGGGGGGTCGGAGCACCTCCTACGAGCAGTACTTC
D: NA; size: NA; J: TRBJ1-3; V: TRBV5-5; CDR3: CASSSPLTKNTIYF; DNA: TGTGCCAGCAGCTCGCCGCTCACTAAAAACACCATATATTTT
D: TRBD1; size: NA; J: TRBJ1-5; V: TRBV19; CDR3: CASSTGTGGLPQHF; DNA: TGTGCCAGTAGTACAGGGACAGGGGGTTTGCCCCAGCATTTT
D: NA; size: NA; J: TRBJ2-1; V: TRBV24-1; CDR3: CATSGAPAYNEQFF; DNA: TGTGCCACCAGTGGGGCTCCCGCGTACAATGAGCAGTTCTTC
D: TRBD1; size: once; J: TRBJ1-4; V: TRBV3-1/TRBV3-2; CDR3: CASRHRGSNEKLFF; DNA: TGTGCCAGCAGGCACAGGGGTTCTAATGAAAAACTGTTTTTT
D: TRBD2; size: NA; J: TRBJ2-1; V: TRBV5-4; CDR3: CASSLDPSGGHNEQFF; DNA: TGTGCCAGCAGCTTGGATCCTAGCGGGGGTCACAATGAGCAGTTCTTC
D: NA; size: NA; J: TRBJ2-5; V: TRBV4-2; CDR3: CASSQGPGQETQYF; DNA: TGTGCCAGCAGCCAAGGCCCAGGACAAGAGACCCAGTACTTC